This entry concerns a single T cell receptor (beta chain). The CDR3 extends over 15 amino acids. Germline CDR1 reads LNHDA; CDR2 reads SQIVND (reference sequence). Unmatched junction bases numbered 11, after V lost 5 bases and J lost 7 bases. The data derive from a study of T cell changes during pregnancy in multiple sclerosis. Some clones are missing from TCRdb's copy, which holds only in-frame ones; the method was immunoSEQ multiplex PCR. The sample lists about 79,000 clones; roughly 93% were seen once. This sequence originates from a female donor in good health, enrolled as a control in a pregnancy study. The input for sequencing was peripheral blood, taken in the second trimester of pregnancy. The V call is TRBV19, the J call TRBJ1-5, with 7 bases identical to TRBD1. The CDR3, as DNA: TGTGCCAGTAGTCTAAGGACAGGTACGGGGCAGCCCCAGCATTTT. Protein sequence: CASSLRTGTGQPQHF.